Below, 7 T cell receptor beta chains from the same sample are listed, as sequenced in a study of blood T cell repertoires in COVID-19. TCRdb keeps only in-frame clones here, not all; method: immunoSEQ multiplex PCR. In the table there are 30,000 to 35,000 clones, around 86% of which are singletons. Input material: peripheral blood. The receptors originated from a man aged 55 to 69 with active COVID-19.

This chain links TRBV7-8 with TRBJ2-5; 7 bases align to TRBD1. The length of the CDR3 is 14 residues. V lost 5 bases to trimming and J lost 0 bases; unmatched junction nucleotides: 3. The V gene's germline CDR1 is SGHVS and CDR2 FQNEAQ. CDR3 region: CASSRDRHQETQYF. DNA of the CDR3: TGTGCCAGCAGCCGGGACAGACACCAAGAGACCCAGTACTTC.

The chain uses TRBV10-3 and TRBJ1-1; no firm D call. V lost 11 bases, J lost 1 base, and 8 bases lay in between. The CDR3 has 11 residues. Germline CDR1 and CDR2: ENHRY and SYGVKD. CDR3 bases: TGTGCCGTCCGGGAGAACACTGAAGCTTTCTTT. Translated: CAVRENTEAFF.

This clone is a singleton in its sample. The V call is TRBV4-2, the J call TRBJ1-2, with 7 bases fitting TRBD1. Losses at the gene ends were 2 bases for V and 2 bases for J; bases not matched to a gene: 5. CDR1 and CDR2 from the germline V gene are LGHNA and YNFKEQ. This CDR3 is built from 15 residues. CDR3 in amino acids: CASSQQLTGNYGYTF. The DNA for the CDR3 is TGTGCCAGCAGCCAACAATTGACAGGGAACTATGGCTACACCTTC.

V gene TRBV6-6 combines with J gene TRBJ1-3; perhaps TRBD1 as D (5 bases). The germline CDR1 and CDR2 sequences are MNHNY and SVGAGI (reference sequence). V was shortened by 6 bases and J by 0 bases, with 15 bases between the two germline ends. The CDR3 has 16 residues. The CDR3 region is CASRQLGQSSGNTIYF. CDR3 sequence (DNA): TGTGCCAGCAGACAACTTGGACAAAGCTCTGGAAACACCATATATTTT.

This rearrangement joins TRBV5-5 to TRBJ2-5, with 11 nucleotides matching TRBD2. The CDR3 runs to 16 residues. The junction had 8 bases not matched to a gene; V was cut back by 2 bases and J by 5 bases. Germline V gene sequence: CDR1 SGHKS, CDR2 YYEKEE (reference sequence). In nucleotides, the CDR3 is TGTGCCAGCAGCTTTCCTGCACTAGCGGGAGAGGAGACCCAGTACTTC. This translates into CASSFPALAGEETQYF.

The chain combines TRBV3-1 (or the pseudogene TRBV3-2) with TRBJ2-3; 9 bases agree with TRBD1. The ends lost 0 bases at V and 7 bases at J; junction bases unmatched: 11. The length of the CDR3 is 17 residues. Germline CDR1 and CDR2: LGHDT and YNNKEL (reference sequence). The CDR3 nucleotides are TGTGCCAGCAGCCAAGATTTTGGACAGGGGCGTTTATATACGCAGTATTTT. Protein product: CASSQDFGQGRLYTQYF.

The chain links TRBV6-1 to TRBJ1-5; unclear D gene. CDR1 is MNHNS, CDR2 SASEGT, per germline. CDR3 length equals 16 residues. Trimming took 0 bases from V and 4 from J, leaving 13 bases between them. CDR3 sequence reads: CASSEARRRRNQPQHF. CDR3 nucleotide sequence: TGTGCCAGCAGTGAAGCGAGGCGGAGGAGAAATCAGCCCCAGCATTTT.